The clone carrying this T cell receptor beta chain was observed a handful of times. Its specificity is not known. TCRdb independently ran MiXCR on the RT-PCR reads; one entry per CDR3 protein. This table holds 490,000 or so distinct CDR3 sequences, less than 8% found once. Trimming stripped 3 bases from V and 7 bases from J, with 10 bases between. The CDR3 has 13 residues. The data were obtained in a study of response to subunit inactivated influenza vaccine. Study outcomes and limitations: It was the authors' suggestion that each seasonal influenza vaccination recruits few new T cells.

This clonotype was sampled from a man between 50 and 75 years old who received an inactivated influenza vaccine. The input for sequencing was PBMCs from blood, taken roughly 24 months after vaccination. The chain combines TRBV12-3 or TRBV12-4 with TRBJ1-5; D is uncertain. CDR3 DNA sequence: TGTGCCAGCAGTTTGCAGTTTACCCAGCCCCAGCATTTT. This gives the protein CASSLQFTQPQHF.